These T cell receptor beta chains were read from a single sample in a study of cytomegalovirus exposure and HLA in healthy donors. Repertoires were generated with immunoSEQ multiplex PCR, while TCRdb's copy carries only in-frame clones and drops some. The sample records 110,000 to 150,000 clones, around 75% being singletons. The sequenced sample was PBMCs. These receptors originate from a female donor in good health and CMV-seronegative. The CDR3 runs from the conserved cysteine through the conserved F or W. Fields, in order: clone size, V gene, D gene, J gene, CDR3 length, CDR3 protein, CDR3 DNA. The D gene is left open where the match is weak. Clone size appears in some rows only: once, few, many, or a class for an expanded clone.

abundance: -
v_gene: TRBV5-4
d_gene: TRBD1
j_gene: TRBJ2-1
len: 17
CDR3aa: CASSLGGQGVTYNEQFF
CDR3nt: TGTGCCAGCAGCTTGGGCGGACAGGGGGTCACCTACAATGAGCAGTTCTTC

abundance: -
v_gene: TRBV10-3
d_gene: TRBD1
j_gene: TRBJ2-2
len: 14
CDR3aa: CAIRGTGYTGELFF
CDR3nt: TGTGCCATCAGGGGGACAGGGTATACCGGGGAGCTGTTTTTT

abundance: -
v_gene: TRBV10-3
d_gene: -
j_gene: TRBJ2-5
len: 14
CDR3aa: CAISEPRGAETQYF
CDR3nt: TGTGCCATCAGTGAGCCACGGGGAGCGGAGACCCAGTACTTC

abundance: -
v_gene: TRBV7-6
d_gene: -
j_gene: TRBJ2-5
len: 14
CDR3aa: CASSLEGQGGTQYF
CDR3nt: TGTGCCAGCAGCTTAGAGGGGCAGGGGGGGACCCAGTACTTC

abundance: -
v_gene: TRBV7-9
d_gene: -
j_gene: TRBJ1-5
len: 14
CDR3aa: CASSLGRGDQPQHF
CDR3nt: TGTGCCAGCAGCTTAGGGAGGGGCGATCAGCCCCAGCATTTT

abundance: -
v_gene: TRBV19
d_gene: -
j_gene: TRBJ2-5
len: 13
CDR3aa: CASSQGPQETQYF
CDR3nt: TGTGCCAGTAGTCAGGGCCCCCAAGAGACCCAGTACTTC

abundance: -
v_gene: TRBV27
d_gene: TRBD1
j_gene: TRBJ2-7
len: 13
CDR3aa: CASTQHRGGEQYF
CDR3nt: TGTGCCAGCACCCAGCACAGGGGCGGCGAGCAGTACTTC

abundance: -
v_gene: TRBV6-5
d_gene: -
j_gene: TRBJ2-2
len: 15
CDR3aa: CASSYRQKNTGELFF
CDR3nt: TGTGCCAGCAGTTACCGTCAGAAGAACACCGGGGAGCTGTTTTTT

abundance: -
v_gene: TRBV6-4
d_gene: -
j_gene: TRBJ1-5
len: 14
CDR3aa: CASSDSSMSQPQHF
CDR3nt: TGTGCCAGCAGTGACTCAAGTATGAGTCAGCCCCAGCATTTT

abundance: -
v_gene: TRBV18
d_gene: -
j_gene: TRBJ2-5
len: 14
CDR3aa: CASSPSVTQETQYF
CDR3nt: TGTGCCAGCTCACCCTCTGTAACTCAAGAGACCCAGTACTTC

abundance: -
v_gene: TRBV27
d_gene: -
j_gene: TRBJ2-7
len: 10
CDR3aa: CASGPYEQYF
CDR3nt: TGTGCCAGCGGGCCCTACGAGCAGTACTTC

abundance: -
v_gene: TRBV10-2
d_gene: -
j_gene: TRBJ2-6
len: 15
CDR3aa: CASSDRFSGANVLTF
CDR3nt: TGCGCCAGCAGTGATCGGTTCTCTGGGGCCAACGTCCTGACTTTC

abundance: -
v_gene: TRBV4-3
d_gene: -
j_gene: TRBJ1-2
len: 15
CDR3aa: CASSQDTERNYGYTF
CDR3nt: TGCGCCAGCAGCCAAGATACGGAGCGGAACTATGGCTACACCTTC

abundance: once
v_gene: TRBV7-2
d_gene: -
j_gene: TRBJ1-3
len: 14
CDR3aa: CASSFGTPPGTIYF
CDR3nt: TGTGCCAGCAGCTTCGGGACACCTCCGGGCACCATATATTTT

abundance: -
v_gene: TRBV27
d_gene: -
j_gene: TRBJ1-2
len: 13
CDR3aa: CASSTDSLGGYTF
CDR3nt: TGTGCCAGCAGTACCGACTCCCTCGGGGGCTACACCTTC

abundance: -
v_gene: TRBV27
d_gene: -
j_gene: TRBJ1-5
len: 13
CDR3aa: CASSLYRNQPQHF
CDR3nt: TGTGCCAGCAGTCTTTACAGGAATCAGCCCCAGCATTTT

abundance: few
v_gene: TRBV5-1
d_gene: -
j_gene: TRBJ2-1
len: 15
CDR3aa: CASRSRGDNINEQFF
CDR3nt: TGCGCCAGCAGATCCAGGGGTGATAATATCAATGAGCAGTTCTTC

abundance: -
v_gene: TRBV5-1
d_gene: TRBD2
j_gene: TRBJ2-1
len: 16
CDR3aa: CASSIKSGGPYNEQFF
CDR3nt: TGCGCCAGCAGCATCAAAAGCGGGGGCCCTTACAATGAGCAGTTCTTC

abundance: few
v_gene: TRBV5-1
d_gene: -
j_gene: TRBJ1-1
len: 13
CDR3aa: CASSLDIAGEAFF
CDR3nt: TGCGCCAGCAGCTTGGACATCGCGGGCGAAGCTTTCTTT

abundance: -
v_gene: TRBV19
d_gene: -
j_gene: TRBJ2-6
len: 13
CDR3aa: CASRVAGANVLTF
CDR3nt: TGTGCCAGCCGGGTCGCTGGGGCCAACGTCCTGACTTTC

abundance: -
v_gene: TRBV2
d_gene: TRBD1
j_gene: TRBJ1-1
len: 14
CDR3aa: CASTRQGAAREAFF
CDR3nt: TGTGCCAGCACCAGACAGGGGGCGGCTCGTGAAGCTTTCTTT

abundance: -
v_gene: TRBV5-1
d_gene: -
j_gene: TRBJ2-2
len: 16
CDR3aa: CASSLPQQGRLGELFF
CDR3nt: TGCGCCAGCAGCTTGCCTCAACAGGGTAGGCTCGGGGAGCTGTTTTTT

abundance: once
v_gene: TRBV4-3
d_gene: TRBD1
j_gene: TRBJ2-1
len: 16
CDR3aa: CASSQGMTGVRNEQFF
CDR3nt: TGCGCCAGCAGCCAAGGTATGACAGGGGTTAGGAATGAGCAGTTCTTC

abundance: -
v_gene: TRBV30
d_gene: TRBD1
j_gene: TRBJ1-4
len: 12
CDR3aa: CASGQGGEKLFF
CDR3nt: TGTGCCTCCGGACAGGGCGGAGAAAAACTGTTTTTT

abundance: -
v_gene: TRBV7-2
d_gene: -
j_gene: TRBJ2-7
len: 14
CDR3aa: CASSLMDYTYEQYF
CDR3nt: TGTGCCAGCAGCTTAATGGACTACACCTACGAGCAGTACTTC

abundance: -
v_gene: TRBV5-6
d_gene: TRBD2
j_gene: TRBJ2-3
len: 17
CDR3aa: CASSLPSSGSSTDTQYF
CDR3nt: TGTGCCAGCAGCTTGCCCTCTAGCGGCTCTAGCACAGATACGCAGTATTTT

abundance: -
v_gene: TRBV13
d_gene: TRBD1
j_gene: TRBJ1-1
len: 14
CDR3aa: CASSTGTAREQAFF
CDR3nt: TGTGCCAGCAGCACTGGGACAGCCCGGGAACAAGCTTTCTTT

abundance: -
v_gene: TRBV6-5
d_gene: TRBD1
j_gene: TRBJ1-5
len: 14
CDR3aa: CASSLQGNNQPQHF
CDR3nt: TGTGCCAGCAGCCTACAGGGGAACAATCAGCCCCAGCATTTT

abundance: -
v_gene: TRBV6-5
d_gene: -
j_gene: TRBJ1-2
len: 14
CDR3aa: CASSYSRALYGYTF
CDR3nt: TGTGCCAGCAGTTACTCTCGCGCCCTCTATGGCTACACCTTC

abundance: -
v_gene: TRBV5-4
d_gene: -
j_gene: TRBJ1-5
len: 14
CDR3aa: CASSPLPGYQPQHF
CDR3nt: TGTGCCAGCAGCCCCCTCCCAGGGTATCAGCCCCAGCATTTT

abundance: few
v_gene: TRBV28
d_gene: -
j_gene: TRBJ1-2
len: 14
CDR3aa: CASSYPWGVGGYTF
CDR3nt: TGTGCCAGCAGCTACCCGTGGGGGGTGGGTGGCTACACCTTC

abundance: few
v_gene: TRBV14
d_gene: TRBD2
j_gene: TRBJ2-1
len: 16
CDR3aa: CASSQDRAGPTDEQFF
CDR3nt: TGTGCCAGCAGCCAAGACCGAGCGGGGCCAACCGATGAGCAGTTCTTC

abundance: -
v_gene: TRBV25-1
d_gene: -
j_gene: TRBJ2-3
len: 11
CDR3aa: CASSGSYAQYF
CDR3nt: TGTGCCAGCAGTGGCAGTTATGCGCAGTATTTT

abundance: -
v_gene: TRBV7-9
d_gene: -
j_gene: TRBJ1-2
len: 13
CDR3aa: CASSLGTIVGYTF
CDR3nt: TGTGCCAGCAGCTTAGGGACAATAGTCGGCTACACCTTC

abundance: -
v_gene: TRBV12-5
d_gene: TRBD1
j_gene: TRBJ1-5
len: 14
CDR3aa: CASAPDRVNQPQHF
CDR3nt: TGTGCTAGTGCCCCAGACAGGGTCAATCAGCCCCAGCATTTT

abundance: -
v_gene: TRBV7-2
d_gene: TRBD2
j_gene: TRBJ2-2
len: 16
CDR3aa: CASSPGLAGGPGELFF
CDR3nt: TGTGCCAGCAGCCCGGGACTAGCGGGGGGACCCGGGGAGCTGTTTTTT

abundance: -
v_gene: TRBV10-1
d_gene: -
j_gene: TRBJ2-1
len: 15
CDR3aa: CASSDGDMLYNEQFF
CDR3nt: TGCGCCAGCAGTGACGGGGACATGCTCTACAATGAGCAGTTCTTC

abundance: few
v_gene: TRBV11-3
d_gene: -
j_gene: TRBJ1-5
len: 17
CDR3aa: CASSRTTGHTSNQPQHF
CDR3nt: TGTGCCAGCAGCCGTACTACAGGACATACTAGCAATCAGCCCCAGCATTTT

abundance: -
v_gene: TRBV5-1
d_gene: -
j_gene: TRBJ1-2
len: 16
CDR3aa: CASRAAGFQGNYGYTF
CDR3nt: TGCGCCAGCAGGGCAGCGGGTTTCCAGGGAAACTATGGCTACACCTTC

abundance: once
v_gene: TRBV15
d_gene: TRBD2
j_gene: TRBJ2-1
len: 15
CDR3aa: CATSLTTSPYNEQFF
CDR3nt: TGTGCCACCAGCCTCACGACTAGCCCATACAATGAGCAGTTCTTC

abundance: few
v_gene: TRBV6-5
d_gene: -
j_gene: TRBJ2-7
len: 12
CDR3aa: CASRGGGNEQYF
CDR3nt: TGTGCCTCCAGGGGCGGGGGCAACGAGCAGTACTTC

abundance: -
v_gene: TRBV19
d_gene: -
j_gene: TRBJ2-1
len: 14
CDR3aa: CASSILRGSNEQFF
CDR3nt: TGTGCCAGTAGTATTCTCAGGGGCTCCAATGAGCAGTTCTTC

abundance: -
v_gene: TRBV5-1
d_gene: TRBD2
j_gene: TRBJ2-1
len: 15
CDR3aa: CASSYSGRAGNEQFF
CDR3nt: TGCGCCAGCAGCTATAGCGGGAGGGCAGGCAATGAGCAGTTCTTC

abundance: -
v_gene: TRBV5-1
d_gene: TRBD1
j_gene: TRBJ2-5
len: 15
CDR3aa: CASSFGQGAKETQYF
CDR3nt: TGCGCCAGCAGCTTTGGACAGGGGGCGAAGGAGACCCAGTACTTC

abundance: -
v_gene: TRBV6-5
d_gene: TRBD2
j_gene: TRBJ2-5
len: 15
CDR3aa: CASSYSNGGEETQYF
CDR3nt: TGTGCCAGCAGTTACTCTAACGGGGGGGAAGAGACCCAGTACTTC

abundance: -
v_gene: TRBV29-1
d_gene: TRBD1
j_gene: TRBJ2-2
len: 14
CDR3aa: CSVYRGPRTGELFF
CDR3nt: TGCAGCGTGTACAGGGGTCCTCGCACCGGGGAGCTGTTTTTT

abundance: many
v_gene: TRBV30
d_gene: -
j_gene: TRBJ1-3
len: 13
CDR3aa: CAWIGSSGNTIYF
CDR3nt: TGTGCCTGGATTGGGAGCTCTGGAAACACCATATATTTT

abundance: -
v_gene: TRBV10-3
d_gene: -
j_gene: TRBJ1-2
len: 14
CDR3aa: CAISDSDGGSSYTF
CDR3nt: TGTGCCATCAGTGACTCGGACGGTGGGAGTAGCTACACCTTC